A selection of T cell receptor beta chains follows, all from one sample in a study of blood T cell repertoires in COVID-19. Generated by immunoSEQ multiplex PCR, the TCRdb table keeps only in-frame clones and is missing some. The table includes some 260,000 clones, around four fifths detected once. Sequenced: PBMCs or T cells enriched from blood (not recorded which). The receptors shown here come from a man younger than 40 with acute COVID-19. Both conserved end residues are part of each CDR3. A D gene is named only where the DNA matches it firmly.

>TRBD1|TRBJ1-1|TRBV7-2
CASSTPGGWTEAFF
>.|TRBJ1-6|TRBV2
CASTEWSPLHF
>TRBD1|TRBJ2-5|TRBV4-1
CASSPRDSGQETQYF
>.|TRBJ2-2|TRBV5-4
CASSPPGNPGELFF
>.|TRBJ1-3|TRBV19
CASSIGRGSGNTIYF
>TRBD2|TRBJ2-5|TRBV11-3
CASSPGTSGALETQYF
>.|TRBJ1-5|TRBV7-9
CASSLGMGAVNQPQHF
>TRBD1|TRBJ1-1|TRBV5-1
CASSLGTGGLNTEAFF
>.|TRBJ1-6|TRBV11-3
CASSRQGTNSPLHF
>.|TRBJ2-3|TRBV7-6
CASSLVAAVLDTQYF
>.|TRBJ2-2|TRBV2
CASREQGLNTGELFF
>.|TRBJ2-2|TRBV25-1
CASSENEATGELFF